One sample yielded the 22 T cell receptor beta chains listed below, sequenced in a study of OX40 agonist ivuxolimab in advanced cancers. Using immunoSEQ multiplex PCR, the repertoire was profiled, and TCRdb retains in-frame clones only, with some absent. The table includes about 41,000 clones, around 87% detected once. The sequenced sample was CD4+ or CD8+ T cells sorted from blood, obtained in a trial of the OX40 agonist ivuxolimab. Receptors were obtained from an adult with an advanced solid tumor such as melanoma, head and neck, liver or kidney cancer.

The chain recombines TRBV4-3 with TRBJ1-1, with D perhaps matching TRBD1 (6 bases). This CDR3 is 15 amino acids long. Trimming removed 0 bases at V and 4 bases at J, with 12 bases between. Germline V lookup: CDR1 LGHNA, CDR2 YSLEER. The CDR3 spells CASSQDGGRGTEAFF. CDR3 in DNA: TGCGCCAGCAGCCAAGATGGGGGGCGGGGCACTGAAGCTTTCTTT.

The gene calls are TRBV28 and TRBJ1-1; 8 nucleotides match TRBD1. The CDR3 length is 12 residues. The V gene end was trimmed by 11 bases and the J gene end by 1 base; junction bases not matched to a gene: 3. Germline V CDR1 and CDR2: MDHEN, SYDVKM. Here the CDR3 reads CAAGTGNTEAFF. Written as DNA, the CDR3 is TGTGCCGCAGGGACAGGGAACACTGAAGCTTTCTTT.

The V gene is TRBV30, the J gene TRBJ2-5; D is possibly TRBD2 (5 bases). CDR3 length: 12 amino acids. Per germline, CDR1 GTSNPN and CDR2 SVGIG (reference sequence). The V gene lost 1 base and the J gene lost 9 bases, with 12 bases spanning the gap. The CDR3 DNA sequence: TGTGCCTGGAGTGCGGGATTCCGGGCCCAGTACTTC. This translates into CAWSAGFRAQYF.

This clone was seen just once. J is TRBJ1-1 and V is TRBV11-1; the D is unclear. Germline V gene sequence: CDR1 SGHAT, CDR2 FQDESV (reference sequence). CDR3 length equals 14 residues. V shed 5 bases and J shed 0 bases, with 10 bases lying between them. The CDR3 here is CASSLGPLNTEAFF. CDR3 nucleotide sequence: TGTGCCAGCAGCCTAGGGCCGTTGAACACTGAAGCTTTCTTT.

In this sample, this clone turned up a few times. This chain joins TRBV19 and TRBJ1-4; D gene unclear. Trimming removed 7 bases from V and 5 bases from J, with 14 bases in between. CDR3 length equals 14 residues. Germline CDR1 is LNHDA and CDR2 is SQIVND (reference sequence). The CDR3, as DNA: TGTGCCAGTACCCCCGACGGGCCAAATGAAAAACTGTTTTTT. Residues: CASTPDGPNEKLFF.

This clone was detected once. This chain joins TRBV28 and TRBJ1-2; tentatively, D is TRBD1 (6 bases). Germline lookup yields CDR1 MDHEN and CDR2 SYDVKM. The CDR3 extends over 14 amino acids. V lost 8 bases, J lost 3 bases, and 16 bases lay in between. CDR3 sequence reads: CASSLSGAHYGYTF. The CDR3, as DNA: TGTGCCAGCTCCCTTTCAGGGGCCCACTATGGCTACACCTTC.

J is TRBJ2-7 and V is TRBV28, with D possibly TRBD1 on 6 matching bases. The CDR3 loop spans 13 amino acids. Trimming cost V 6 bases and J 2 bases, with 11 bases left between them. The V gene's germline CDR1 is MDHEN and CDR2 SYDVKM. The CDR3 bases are TGTGCCAGCAGAATGGGGACACCCTACGAGCAGTACTTC. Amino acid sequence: CASRMGTPYEQYF.

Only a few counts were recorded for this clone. In nucleotides, the CDR3 is TGTGCCAGCTCAGAAGGGACATCAGATCAGCCCCAGCATTTT. Its translation is CASSEGTSDQPQHF. The genes are TRBV18 and TRBJ1-5; a possible D gene is TRBD1 (6 bases). The CDR3 has 14 amino acids. Germline V lookup: CDR1 KGHSH, CDR2 LQKENI. Trimming took 5 bases from V and 5 from J, leaving 13 bases between them. The whole variable domain, remainder taken from reference TRBV18 and TRBJ1-5, is NAGVMQNPRHLVRRRGQEARLRCSPMKGHSHVYWYRQLPEEGLKFMVYLQKENIIDESGMPKERFSAEFPKEGPSILRIQQVVRGDSAAYFCASSEGTSDQPQHFGDGTRLSIL.

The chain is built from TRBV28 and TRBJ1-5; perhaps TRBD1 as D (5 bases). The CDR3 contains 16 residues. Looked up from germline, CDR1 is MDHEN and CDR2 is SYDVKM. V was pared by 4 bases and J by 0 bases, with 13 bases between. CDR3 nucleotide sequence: TGTGCCAGCAGTTGGATCCCAGGGATTAGCAATCAGCCCCAGCATTTT. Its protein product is CASSWIPGISNQPQHF.

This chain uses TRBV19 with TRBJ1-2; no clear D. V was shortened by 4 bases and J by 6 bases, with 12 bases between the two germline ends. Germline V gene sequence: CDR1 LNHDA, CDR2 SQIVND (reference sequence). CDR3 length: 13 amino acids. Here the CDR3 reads CASSRNSRDGYTF. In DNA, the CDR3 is TGTGCCAGTAGTAGGAACAGCCGAGATGGCTACACCTTC.

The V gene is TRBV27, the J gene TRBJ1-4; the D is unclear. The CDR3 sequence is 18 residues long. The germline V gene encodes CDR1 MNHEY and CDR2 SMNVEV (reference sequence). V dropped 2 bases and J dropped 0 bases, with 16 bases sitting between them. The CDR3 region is CASSLTDPEGTTNEKLFF. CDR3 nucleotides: TGTGCCAGCAGTTTAACCGACCCTGAGGGTACAACTAATGAAAAACTGTTTTTT.

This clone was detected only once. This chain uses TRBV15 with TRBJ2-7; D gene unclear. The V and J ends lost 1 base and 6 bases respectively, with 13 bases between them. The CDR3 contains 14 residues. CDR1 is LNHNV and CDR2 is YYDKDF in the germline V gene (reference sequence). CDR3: CATSRVPPTFEQYF. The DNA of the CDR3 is TGTGCCACCAGCAGAGTTCCGCCCACCTTCGAGCAGTACTTC.

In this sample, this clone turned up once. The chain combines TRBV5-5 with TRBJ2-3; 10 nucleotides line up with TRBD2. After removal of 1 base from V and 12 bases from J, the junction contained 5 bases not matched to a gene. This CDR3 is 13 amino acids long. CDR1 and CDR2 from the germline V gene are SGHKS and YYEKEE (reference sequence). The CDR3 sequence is CASSLSSGSVQYF. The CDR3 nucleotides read TGTGCCAGCAGCTTGTCTAGCGGGAGTGTTCAGTATTTT.

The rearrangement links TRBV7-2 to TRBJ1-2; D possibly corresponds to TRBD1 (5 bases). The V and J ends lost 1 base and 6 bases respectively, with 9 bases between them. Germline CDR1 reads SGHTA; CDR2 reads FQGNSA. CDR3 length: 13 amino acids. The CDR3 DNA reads TGTGCCAGCAGCTTAGTCGTAGGGGATGGCTACACCTTC. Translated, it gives CASSLVVGDGYTF.

The CDR3 protein is CASSLFSGSYNEQFF. CDR3 nucleotide sequence: TGTGCCAGCAGCTTATTCAGCGGTTCCTACAATGAGCAGTTCTTC. This chain joins TRBV7-2 and TRBJ2-1; D possibly corresponds to TRBD2 (5 bases). The V and J ends lost 2 bases and 1 base respectively, with 9 bases between them. Germline V lookup: CDR1 SGHTA, CDR2 FQGNSA. This CDR3 region has 15 residues.

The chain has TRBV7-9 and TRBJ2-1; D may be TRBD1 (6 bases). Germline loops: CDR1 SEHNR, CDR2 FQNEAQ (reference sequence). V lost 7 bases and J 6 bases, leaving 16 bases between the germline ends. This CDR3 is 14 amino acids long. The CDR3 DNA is TGTGCCAGCAACTGGGGACAACGGGGCAATGAGCAGTTCTTC. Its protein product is CASNWGQRGNEQFF. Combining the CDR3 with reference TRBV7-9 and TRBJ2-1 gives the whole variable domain DTGVSQNPRHKITKRGQNVTFRCDPISEHNRLYWYRQTLGQGPEFLTYFQNEAQLEKSRLLSDRFSAERPKGSFSTLEIQRTEQGDSAMYLCASNWGQRGNEQFFGPGTRLTVL.

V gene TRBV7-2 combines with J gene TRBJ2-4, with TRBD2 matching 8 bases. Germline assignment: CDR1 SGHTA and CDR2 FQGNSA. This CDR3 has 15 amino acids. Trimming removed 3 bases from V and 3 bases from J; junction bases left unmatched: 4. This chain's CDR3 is CASSFEAGVKNIQYF. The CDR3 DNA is TGTGCCAGCAGCTTCGAAGCGGGAGTCAAAAACATTCAGTACTTC.

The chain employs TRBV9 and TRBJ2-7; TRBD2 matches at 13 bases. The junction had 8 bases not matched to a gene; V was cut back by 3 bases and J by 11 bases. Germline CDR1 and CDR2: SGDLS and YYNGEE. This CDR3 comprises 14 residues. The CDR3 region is CASSDGLAGAGKYF. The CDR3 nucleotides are TGTGCCAGCAGCGACGGACTAGCGGGAGCCGGGAAGTACTTC.

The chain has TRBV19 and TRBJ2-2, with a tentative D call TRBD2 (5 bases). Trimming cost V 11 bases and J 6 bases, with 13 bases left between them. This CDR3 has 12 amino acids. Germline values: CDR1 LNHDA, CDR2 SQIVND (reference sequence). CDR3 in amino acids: CAGSSLAGELFF. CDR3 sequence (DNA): TGTGCCGGATCTAGCTTGGCCGGGGAGCTGTTTTTT.

The CDR3 reads CASSPLATTGGTYEQYF. In DNA, the CDR3 is TGTGCCAGCAGCCCGCTGGCCACGACAGGGGGTACCTACGAGCAGTACTTC. The chain combines TRBV11-1 with TRBJ2-7, with 9 bases identical to TRBD1. Trimming at V came to 5 bases and at J to 2 bases, leaving 13 bases not matched to a gene. The CDR3 loop spans 17 amino acids. The germline gives CDR1 SGHAT, CDR2 FQDESV (reference sequence).

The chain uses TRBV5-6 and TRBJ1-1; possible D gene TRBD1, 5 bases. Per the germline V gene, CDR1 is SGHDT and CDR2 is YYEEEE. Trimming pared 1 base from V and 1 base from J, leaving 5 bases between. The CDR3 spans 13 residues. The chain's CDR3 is CASSLTGNTEAFF. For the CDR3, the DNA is TGTGCCAGCAGCTTGACAGGGAACACTGAAGCTTTCTTT.

Here the CDR3 reads CASSPRDRTNEKLFF. The DNA for the CDR3 is TGTGCCAGCAGCCCTCGGGACAGGACAAATGAAAAACTGTTTTTT. The chain recombines TRBV7-9 with TRBJ1-4; TRBD1 agrees at 8 bases. Unmatched junction bases numbered 7, after V lost 5 bases and J lost 5 bases. Germline loops: CDR1 SEHNR, CDR2 FQNEAQ (reference sequence). CDR3 length equals 15 residues.